In its sample, the clone carrying this T cell receptor beta chain was seen a few times. Its specificity is unknown. TCRdb re-called the RT-PCR reads with MiXCR, one entry per CDR3 protein. The table includes about 700,000 distinct CDR3 sequences, 15% to 19% detected once. This sample is part of a study of response to subunit inactivated influenza vaccine. Study-wide findings and caveats: Few new T cells, the authors suggested, are recruited by each seasonal influenza vaccination.

The sequences come from PBMCs from blood, collected less than 13 days after vaccination. The receptor's source is a man aged 45-65 years who received an inactivated influenza vaccine.

The CDR3 DNA sequence: TGCGCCAGCAGCCAAGAACCAGCGGGAGGCTCCTACGAGCAGTACTTC. It yields the protein CASSQEPAGGSYEQYF. The chain uses TRBV4-3 and TRBJ2-7; 9 nucleotides agree with TRBD2. The CDR3 is made up of 16 amino acids. CDR1 and CDR2 (germline): LGHNA, YSLEER. Trimming took 0 bases from V and 0 from J; bases not matched to a gene: 3.